This TCR beta chain was retrieved from a study of blood T cells in healthy people across ages. Study-wide findings and caveats: Older age coincided with a roughly linear decline in TCR beta diversity per million T cells.

Next came a second PCR, run for about 7 to 12 cycles, which used a sample-barcoded 5' primer along with a J-beta primer mix. A single record per CDR3 protein comes from TCRdb applying MiXCR to the 5' RACE reads. The table shows more than 1,000,000 distinct CDR3 sequences, with 20% to 25% occurring only once. This clonotype was counted only a few times. Its antigen remains unidentified. V was shortened by 5 bases and J by 8 bases, with 12 bases between the two germline ends. CDR3 size: 13 residues. Germline CDR1 and CDR2: SNHLY and FYNNEI. The sample was also reused in another study, on T cells of mothers and their children. Turning to that study: Whether related or unrelated, pairs show similar shaping of TCR recombination output by thymic selection.

This chain links TRBV2 with TRBJ2-2; D is undetermined. This TCR was recovered from a girl aged 2 to 9 in good health. Specimen: blood. This CDR3 reads CASSPEVGGELFF. CDR3 coding DNA: TGTGCCAGCAGTCCCGAAGTTGGTGGGGAGCTGTTTTTT. The full variable domain, in which reference TRBV2 and TRBJ2-2 provide the parts outside the CDR3, is EPEVTQTPSHQVTQMGQEVILRCVPISNHLYFYWYRQILGQKVEFLVSFYNNEISEKSEIFDDQFSVERPDGSNFTLKIRSTKLEDSAMYFCASSPEVGGELFFGEGSRLTVL.